Presented here are 22 T cell receptor beta chains from one specimen sequenced in a study of cytomegalovirus exposure and HLA in healthy donors. Amplification used 60 Vbeta primers and 13 Jbeta primers. This table comes from immunoSEQ multiplex PCR, and its TCRdb copy is limited to in-frame clones, with some not included. The data contain some 110,000 clones, around 70% of them singletons. Sequencing used PBMCs. The source is a woman aged 45-65 years in good health and CMV-seropositive.

This clone was observed a few times. This chain uses TRBV7-8 with TRBJ1-5; 7 bases fit TRBD1. This CDR3 comprises 15 residues. Germline-derived CDR1 and CDR2 are SGHVS and FQNEAQ. Trimming removed 5 bases from V and 6 bases from J; junction bases left unmatched: 10. CDR3 amino acids: CASSPGTALGQPQHF. The DNA for the CDR3 is TGTGCCAGCAGCCCAGGGACAGCATTGGGTCAGCCCCAGCATTTT. Full variable domain (missing parts from reference TRBV7-8 and TRBJ1-5): GAGVSQSPRYKVAKRGQDVALRCDPISGHVSLFWYQQALGQGPEFLTYFQNEAQLDKSGLPSDRFFAERPEGSVSTLKIQRTQQEDSAVYLCASSPGTALGQPQHFGDGTRLSIL.

The chain links TRBV18 to TRBJ1-1, with TRBD1 identical over 7 bases. Unmatched junction bases numbered 7, after V lost 4 bases and J lost 8 bases. CDR3 length: 13 residues. Looked up from germline, CDR1 is KGHSH and CDR2 is LQKENI. CDR3 sequence reads: CASSQGAQEEAFF. In nucleotides, the CDR3 is TGTGCCAGCTCACAGGGGGCGCAGGAAGAAGCTTTCTTT. Full variable domain (rest looked up from reference TRBV18 and TRBJ1-1): NAGVMQNPRHLVRRRGQEARLRCSPMKGHSHVYWYRQLPEEGLKFMVYLQKENIIDESGMPKERFSAEFPKEGPSILRIQQVVRGDSAAYFCASSQGAQEEAFFGQGTRLTVV.

This clone appeared a few times. The chain recombines TRBV4-2 with TRBJ2-1, with TRBD1 matching 9 bases. CDR1 is LGHNA and CDR2 is YNFKEQ in the germline V gene. V shed 4 bases, J shed 4 bases, and the junction held 2 bases outside the gene matches. The CDR3 spans 14 residues. CDR3 loop: CASSPGTGYNEQFF. The CDR3 DNA reads as TGTGCCAGCAGCCCCGGGACAGGGTACAATGAGCAGTTCTTC.

This clone was counted a single time. V and J are TRBV6-1 and TRBJ1-5, with 8 positions matching TRBD1. Germline CDR1 MNHNS, CDR2 SASEGT. The CDR3 loop spans 14 amino acids. V trimming: 3 bases; J trimming: 7 bases; junction bases outside the gene matches: 5. The CDR3 DNA is TGTGCCAGCAGTGATTGGGACAGGCTGCAGCCCCAGCATTTT. Its protein is CASSDWDRLQPQHF.

A single count supports this clone. The gene calls are TRBV5-1 and TRBJ2-5, with 7 bases identical to TRBD1. The germline gives CDR1 SGHRS, CDR2 YFSETQ. The CDR3 contains 14 residues. V shed 3 bases and J 3 bases; nucleotides not matched to a gene: 5. In DNA, the CDR3 is TGCGCCAGCAGCTCCCGGGACAGAAAAGAGACCCAGTACTTC. Translation: CASSSRDRKETQYF.

The chain employs TRBV15 and TRBJ1-4; D gene ambiguous. CDR1 is LNHNV, CDR2 YYDKDF, per germline (reference sequence). This CDR3 contains 15 residues. Deletions cut 1 base from V and 4 bases from J, with 10 bases between. The CDR3 region is CATSRAGFFNEKLFF. The CDR3 nucleotides read TGTGCCACCAGCAGAGCCGGGTTCTTTAATGAAAAACTGTTTTTT.

This clone was found a few times. The chain recombines TRBV9 with TRBJ1-4; no clear D. This CDR3 contains 17 residues. The germline V gene encodes CDR1 SGDLS and CDR2 YYNGEE. Trimming stripped 0 bases from V and 0 bases from J, with 12 bases between. The CDR3 region has the DNA TGTGCCAGCAGCGTAGGGGAGGGTTCCACAACTAATGAAAAACTGTTTTTT. Translation: CASSVGEGSTTNEKLFF.

The chain is built from TRBV10-2 and TRBJ1-3; D is ambiguous. Germline assignment: CDR1 WSHSY and CDR2 SAAADI. This CDR3 has 14 residues. V was cut by 7 bases and J by 6 bases, with 16 bases left in between. CDR3 coding DNA: TGCGCCAGCATAAGGGAGGACTCAGAAAACACCATATATTTT. This encodes CASIREDSENTIYF.

The V call is TRBV7-2, the J call TRBJ2-5, with D uncertain. The J call may be in error: the DNA end matches TRBJ2-7 better. CDR3 length: 13 amino acids. Per germline, CDR1 SGHTA and CDR2 FQGNSA. The CDR3 is CASSPSGGYEQYF. In DNA form, the CDR3 reads TGTGCCAGCAGCCCCTCCGGCGGATACGAGCAGTACTTC.

The chain recombines TRBV6-5 with TRBJ2-7, with TRBD1 matching 10 bases. V trimming: 6 bases; J trimming: 2 bases; junction bases outside the gene matches: 4. CDR1 and CDR2 (germline): MNHEY, SVGAGI. The CDR3 is made up of 14 amino acids. CDR3 residues: CASSGTGEAYEQYF. The CDR3 DNA reads TGTGCCAGCAGCGGGACAGGGGAAGCCTACGAGCAGTACTTC.

J is TRBJ2-7 and V is TRBV5-1; TRBD1 agrees at 7 bases. The CDR3 covers 15 residues. With V trimmed by 0 bases and J by 3 bases, 6 bases remained unmatched. The germline V gene has CDR1 SGHRS and CDR2 YFSETQ. Written as DNA, the CDR3 is TGCGCCAGCAGCTTGGGGCAGGGGGATCTCTACGAGCAGTACTTC. Translation gives CASSLGQGDLYEQYF.

The rearrangement joins TRBV4-3 to TRBJ2-7, with 7 bases lining up with TRBD1. Germline V gene data show CDR1 as LGHNA and CDR2 as YSLEER. J gave up 0 bases and V 0 bases, and 8 bases lay outside the gene matches. The length of the CDR3 is 17 residues. CDR3 residues: CASSQDSGTANSYEQYF. The DNA for the CDR3 is TGCGCCAGCAGCCAAGATAGTGGGACAGCCAACTCCTACGAGCAGTACTTC.

CDR3 coding DNA: TGCGCCAGCAGCCAAGATCGGGGAGCTAACTATGGCTACACCTTC. It encodes CASSQDRGANYGYTF. The V call is TRBV4-3, the J call TRBJ1-2; D is uncertain. The CDR3 loop spans 15 amino acids. Deletions cut 0 bases from V and 0 bases from J, with 8 bases between. CDR1 is LGHNA and CDR2 is YSLEER in the germline V gene.

The rearrangement links TRBV29-1 to TRBJ1-2; D ambiguous. The CDR3 covers 15 residues. Germline loops: CDR1 SQVTM, CDR2 ANQGSEA. Deletions cut 7 bases from V and 4 bases from J, with 22 bases between. The CDR3 nucleotides read TGCAGCGCAGCCGTCGTTGTAGCTCGGGTCTATGGCTACACCTTC. It codes for CSAAVVVARVYGYTF.

The rearrangement links TRBV18 to TRBJ2-3; the D is unclear. The V gene's germline CDR1 is KGHSH and CDR2 LQKENI. V lost 3 bases and J 0 bases, leaving 10 bases between the germline ends. This CDR3 has 15 residues. CDR3 in DNA: TGTGCCAGCTCACCCCGCGGTACTAGCACAGATACGCAGTATTTT. The encoded protein is CASSPRGTSTDTQYF.

This chain uses TRBV5-4 with TRBJ2-3, with 11 positions matching TRBD2. Per germline, CDR1 SGHNT and CDR2 YYREEE (reference sequence). V was pared by 9 bases and J by 4 bases, with 13 bases of the junction left unmatched. The length of the CDR3 is 16 residues. The CDR3 loop is CATGLAGGGWADTQYF. CDR3 sequence (DNA): TGTGCCACCGGACTAGCGGGCGGTGGATGGGCAGATACGCAGTATTTT.

V gene TRBV30 combines with J gene TRBJ2-1; 11 bases line up with TRBD2. This CDR3 region has 15 residues. V was clipped by 3 bases and J by 5 bases; unmatched bases: 6. From germline, CDR1 is GTSNPN and CDR2 SVGIG (reference sequence). CDR3 sequence: CAWRGKLAGDNEQFF. CDR3 DNA: TGTGCCTGGAGGGGGAAACTAGCGGGGGACAATGAGCAGTTCTTC.

This chain links TRBV6-6 with TRBJ2-7; D may be TRBD1 (6 bases). V lost 10 bases to trimming and J lost 2 bases, with 18 bases between them. This CDR3 is built from 14 residues. Germline V gene sequence: CDR1 MNHNY, CDR2 SVGAGI (reference sequence). The CDR3 reads CATHRDKSPYEQYF. CDR3 coding DNA: TGTGCCACTCACCGGGACAAGAGTCCCTACGAGCAGTACTTC.

The chain carries TRBV5-6 and TRBJ2-5; the match to TRBD2 covers 11 bases. The germline gives CDR1 SGHDT, CDR2 YYEEEE. Germline trimming cut 4 bases from V and 5 bases from J; bases unmatched to any gene: 7. The length of the CDR3 is 15 residues. The chain's CDR3 is CASSPIAGGLETQYF. The CDR3 DNA sequence: TGTGCCAGCAGCCCAATAGCGGGAGGGCTCGAGACCCAGTACTTC.

This chain uses TRBV29-1 with TRBJ1-5; TRBD1 aligns across 10 bases. Unmatched junction bases numbered 8, after V lost 5 bases and J lost 7 bases. Per the germline V gene, CDR1 is SQVTM and CDR2 is ANQGSEA. The CDR3 totals 14 residues. This CDR3 reads CSVSPGQGLQPQHF. CDR3 sequence (DNA): TGCAGCGTTTCTCCGGGACAGGGGTTACAGCCCCAGCATTTT.

The rearrangement links TRBV5-4 to TRBJ1-2; the D is unclear. V was shortened by 0 bases and J by 7 bases, with 13 bases between the two germline ends. Germline V CDR1 and CDR2: SGHNT, YYREEE (reference sequence). The CDR3 has 14 amino acids. The CDR3 sequence: CASSLAVGSAGYTF. As DNA, the CDR3 is TGTGCCAGCAGCTTGGCCGTCGGGAGCGCTGGCTACACCTTC.

The V gene is TRBV30, the J gene TRBJ1-2; D not certain. The CDR3 length is 14 residues. In germline, CDR1 is GTSNPN, CDR2 SVGIG (reference sequence). The V and J ends lost 2 bases and 3 bases respectively, with 13 bases between them. This CDR3 is CAWSTWGVDYGYTF. As DNA, the CDR3 is TGTGCCTGGAGTACATGGGGAGTGGACTATGGCTACACCTTC.